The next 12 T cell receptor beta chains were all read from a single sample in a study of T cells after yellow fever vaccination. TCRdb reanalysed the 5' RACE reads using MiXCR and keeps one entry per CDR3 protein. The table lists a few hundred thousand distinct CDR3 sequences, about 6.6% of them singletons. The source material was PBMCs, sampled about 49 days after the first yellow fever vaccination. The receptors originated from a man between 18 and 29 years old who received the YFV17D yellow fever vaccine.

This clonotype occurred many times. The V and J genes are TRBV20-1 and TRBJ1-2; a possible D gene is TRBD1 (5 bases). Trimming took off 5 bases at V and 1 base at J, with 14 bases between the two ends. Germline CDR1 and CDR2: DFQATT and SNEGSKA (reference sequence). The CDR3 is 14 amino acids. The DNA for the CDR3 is TGCAGTGCTCCAAGCGGGACGGTTAACTATGGCTACACCTTC. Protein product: CSAPSGTVNYGYTF.

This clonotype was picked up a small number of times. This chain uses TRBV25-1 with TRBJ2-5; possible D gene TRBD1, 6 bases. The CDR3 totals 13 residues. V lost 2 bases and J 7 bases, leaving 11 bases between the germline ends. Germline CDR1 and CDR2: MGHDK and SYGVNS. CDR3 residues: CASSETGLGTQYF. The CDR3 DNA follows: TGTGCCAGCAGTGAAACAGGGCTTGGGACCCAGTACTTC.

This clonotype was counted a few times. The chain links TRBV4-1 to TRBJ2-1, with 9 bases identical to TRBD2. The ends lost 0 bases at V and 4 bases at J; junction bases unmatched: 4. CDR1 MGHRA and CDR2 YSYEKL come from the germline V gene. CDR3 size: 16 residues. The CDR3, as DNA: TGCGCCAGCAGCCAAGATCGGCGGGGGGGTTACAATGAGCAGTTCTTC. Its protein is CASSQDRRGGYNEQFF.

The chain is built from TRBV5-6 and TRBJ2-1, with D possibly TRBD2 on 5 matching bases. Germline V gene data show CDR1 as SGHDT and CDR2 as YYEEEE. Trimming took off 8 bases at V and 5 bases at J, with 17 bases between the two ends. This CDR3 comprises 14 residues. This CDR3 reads CARGPEGRHNEQFF. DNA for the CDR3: TGTGCCAGGGGCCCCGAGGGCCGGCACAATGAGCAGTTCTTC. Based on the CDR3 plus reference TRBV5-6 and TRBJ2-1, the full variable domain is DAGVTQSPTHLIKTRGQQVTLRCSPKSGHDTVSWYQQALGQGPQFIFQYYEEEERQRGNFPDRFSGHQFPNYSSELNVNALLLGDSALYLCARGPEGRHNEQFFGPGTRLTVL.

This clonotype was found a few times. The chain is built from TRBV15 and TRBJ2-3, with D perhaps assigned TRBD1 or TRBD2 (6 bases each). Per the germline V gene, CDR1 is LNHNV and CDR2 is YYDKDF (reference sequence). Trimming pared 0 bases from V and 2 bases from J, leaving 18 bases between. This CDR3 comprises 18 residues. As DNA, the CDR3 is TGTGCCACCAGCAGAGATTGGGCGCGCGGGGACATCACAGATACGCAGTATTTT. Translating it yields CATSRDWARGDITDTQYF. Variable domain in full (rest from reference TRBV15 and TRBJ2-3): DAMVIQNPRYQVTQFGKPVTLSCSQTLNHNVMYWYQQKSSQAPKLLFHYYDKDFNNEADTPDNFQSRRPNTSFCFLDIRSPGLGDTAMYLCATSRDWARGDITDTQYFGPGTRLTVL.

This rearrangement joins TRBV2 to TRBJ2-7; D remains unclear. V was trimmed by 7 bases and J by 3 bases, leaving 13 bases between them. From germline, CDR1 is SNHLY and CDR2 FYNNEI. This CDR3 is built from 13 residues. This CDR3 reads CASTRSDGYEQYF. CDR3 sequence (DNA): TGTGCCAGCACCAGATCGGACGGCTACGAGCAGTACTTC. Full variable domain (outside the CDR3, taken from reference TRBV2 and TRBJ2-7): EPEVTQTPSHQVTQMGQEVILRCVPISNHLYFYWYRQILGQKVEFLVSFYNNEISEKSEIFDDQFSVERPDGSNFTLKIRSTKLEDSAMYFCASTRSDGYEQYFGPGTRLTVT.

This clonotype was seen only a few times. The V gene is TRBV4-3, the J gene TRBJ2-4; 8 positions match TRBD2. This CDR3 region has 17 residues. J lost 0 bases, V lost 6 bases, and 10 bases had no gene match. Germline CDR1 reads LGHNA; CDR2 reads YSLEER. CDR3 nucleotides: TGCGCCAGCAGTCGAACGGGGGGGGGAGGAGCCAAAAACATTCAGTACTTC. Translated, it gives CASSRTGGGGAKNIQYF.

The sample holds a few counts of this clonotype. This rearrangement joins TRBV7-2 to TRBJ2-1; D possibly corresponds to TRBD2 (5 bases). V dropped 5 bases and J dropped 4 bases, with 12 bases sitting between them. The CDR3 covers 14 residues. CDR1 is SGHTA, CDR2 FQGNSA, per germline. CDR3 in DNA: TGTGCCAGCAGCCCCGGGGTGGGGTACAATGAGCAGTTCTTC. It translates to CASSPGVGYNEQFF.

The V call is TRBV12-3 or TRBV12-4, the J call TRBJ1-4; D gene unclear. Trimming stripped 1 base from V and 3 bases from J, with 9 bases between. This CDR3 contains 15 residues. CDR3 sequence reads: CASSLGLASNEKLFF. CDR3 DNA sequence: TGTGCCAGCAGTTTAGGGCTCGCTTCTAATGAAAAACTGTTTTTT.

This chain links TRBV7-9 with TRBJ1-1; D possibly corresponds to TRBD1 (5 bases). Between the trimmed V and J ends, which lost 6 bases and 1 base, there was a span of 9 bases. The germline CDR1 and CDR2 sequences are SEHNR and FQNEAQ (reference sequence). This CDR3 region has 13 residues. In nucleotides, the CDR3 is TGTGCCAGCAGGGGACTGTCGAACACTGAAGCTTTCTTT. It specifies CASRGLSNTEAFF.

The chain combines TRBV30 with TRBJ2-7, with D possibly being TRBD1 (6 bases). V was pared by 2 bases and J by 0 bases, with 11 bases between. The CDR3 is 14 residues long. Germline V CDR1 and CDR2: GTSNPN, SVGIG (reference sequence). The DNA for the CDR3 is TGTGCCTGGAGTTCAAAAGGGGGCTCCTACGAGCAGTACTTC. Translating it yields CAWSSKGGSYEQYF.

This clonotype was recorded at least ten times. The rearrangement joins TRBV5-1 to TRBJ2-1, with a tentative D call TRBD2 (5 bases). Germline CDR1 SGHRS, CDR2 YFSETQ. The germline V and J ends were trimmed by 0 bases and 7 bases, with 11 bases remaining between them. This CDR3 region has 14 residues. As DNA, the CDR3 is TGCGCCAGCAGCTTGGCATCCCCGGGGAATGAGCAGTTCTTC. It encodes CASSLASPGNEQFF.